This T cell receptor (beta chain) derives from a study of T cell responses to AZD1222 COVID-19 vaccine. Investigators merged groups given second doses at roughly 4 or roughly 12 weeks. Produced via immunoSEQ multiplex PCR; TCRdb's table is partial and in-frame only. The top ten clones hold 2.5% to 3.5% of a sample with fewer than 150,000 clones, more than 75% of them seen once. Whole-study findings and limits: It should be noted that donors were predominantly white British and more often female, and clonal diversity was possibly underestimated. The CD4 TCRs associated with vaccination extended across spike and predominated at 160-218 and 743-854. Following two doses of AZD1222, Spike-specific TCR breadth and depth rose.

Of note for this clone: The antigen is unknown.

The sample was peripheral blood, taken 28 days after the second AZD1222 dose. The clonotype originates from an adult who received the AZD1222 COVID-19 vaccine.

CDR3 protein: CASTFLSTDTQYF. The DNA of the CDR3 is TGTGCCAGCACATTTCTCTCGACAGATACGCAGTATTTT. The V and J genes are TRBV28 and TRBJ2-3; D uncertain. V lost 7 bases and J 3 bases, leaving 11 bases between the germline ends. The CDR3 is 13 residues long. Looked up from germline, CDR1 is MDHEN and CDR2 is SYDVKM.